This section outlines one TCR beta chain sequence together with its context. No antigen is known for it. When sampled, the donors appeared nominally healthy, though they likely had unrecorded immune exposures. Use of 60 Vbeta and 13 Jbeta primers characterized the PCR. Sequenced by immunoSEQ multiplex PCR; TCRdb stores in-frame clones only, minus some. The table records more than 100,000 clones, about 74% of them present only once. This sample stems from a study of cytomegalovirus exposure and HLA in healthy donors. General observations from the study: Reportedly, diagnosis of cytomegalovirus status by the classifier showed high specificity and sensitivity.

The sequence was obtained from a woman aged 55-69 years in good health and CMV-seronegative. The sequenced sample consisted of PBMCs.

For the CDR3, the DNA is TGTGCCAGCAGCTCCCGTAGTGGCTATGGCTACACCTTC. Translation gives CASSSRSGYGYTF. The genes are TRBV13 and TRBJ1-2; no definite D call. The CDR3 runs to 13 residues. Trimming pared 4 bases from V and 4 bases from J, leaving 10 bases between. Germline V gives CDR1 PRHDT, CDR2 FYEKMQ (reference sequence).